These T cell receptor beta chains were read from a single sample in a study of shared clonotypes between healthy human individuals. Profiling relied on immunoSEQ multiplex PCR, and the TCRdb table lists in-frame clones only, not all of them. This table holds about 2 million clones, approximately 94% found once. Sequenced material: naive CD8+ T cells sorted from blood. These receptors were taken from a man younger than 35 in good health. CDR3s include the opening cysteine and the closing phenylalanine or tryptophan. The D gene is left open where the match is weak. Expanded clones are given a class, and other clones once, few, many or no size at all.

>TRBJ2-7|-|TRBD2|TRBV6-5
CASRVGLAIYEQYF
TGTGCCAGCAGAGTCGGACTAGCTATCTACGAGCAGTACTTC
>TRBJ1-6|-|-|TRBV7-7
CASSPGGSYNSPLHF
TGTGCTAGCAGCCCGGGGGGCTCCTATAATTCACCCCTCCACTTT
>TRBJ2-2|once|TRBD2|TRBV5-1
CASSGTSGELFF
TGCGCCAGCAGCGGGACTAGCGGAGAGCTGTTTTTT
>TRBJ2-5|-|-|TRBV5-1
CASSLYSGMQETQYF
TGCGCCAGCAGCTTGTACTCGGGGATGCAAGAGACCCAGTACTTC
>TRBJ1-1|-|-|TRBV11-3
CASSLGENTEAFF
TGTGCCAGCAGCTTAGGAGAGAACACTGAAGCTTTCTTT
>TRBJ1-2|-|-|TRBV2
CASSESESGGYTF
TGTGCCAGCAGTGAATCTGAGAGTGGTGGCTACACCTTC
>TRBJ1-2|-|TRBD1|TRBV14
CASSQSGQARDYGYTF
TGTGCCAGCAGCCAATCGGGACAGGCTAGAGACTATGGCTACACCTTC
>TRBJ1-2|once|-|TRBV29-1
CSVVDGTNYGYTF
TGCAGCGTTGTAGATGGGACTAACTATGGCTACACCTTC
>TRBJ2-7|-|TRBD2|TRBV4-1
CASSLGLGYEQYF
TGCGCCAGCAGTCTGGGACTAGGCTACGAGCAGTACTTC
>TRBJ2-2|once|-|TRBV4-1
CASTWRSALDTGELFF
TGCGCCAGCACTTGGAGAAGCGCCTTAGACACCGGGGAGCTGTTTTTT
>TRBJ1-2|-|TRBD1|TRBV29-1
CSVEAQQGEGGYTF
TGCAGCGTTGAGGCCCAACAGGGGGAAGGCGGCTACACCTTC
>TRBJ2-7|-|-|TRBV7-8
CASTNRDLPWDEQYF
TGTGCCAGCACCAACCGGGACCTCCCTTGGGACGAGCAGTACTTC
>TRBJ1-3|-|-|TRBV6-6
CASSMYSGNTIYF
TGTGCCAGCAGTATGTACTCTGGAAACACCATATATTTT
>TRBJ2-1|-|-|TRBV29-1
CSVDDFTDEQFF
TGCAGCGTTGACGACTTCACGGATGAGCAGTTCTTC
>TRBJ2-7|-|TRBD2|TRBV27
CASSPSGGETPYEQYF
TGTGCCAGCAGTCCCTCCGGGGGGGAAACCCCCTACGAGCAGTACTTC
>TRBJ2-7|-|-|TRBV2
CASSELQSSYEQYF
TGTGCCAGCAGTGAATTGCAGAGCTCCTACGAGCAGTACTTC
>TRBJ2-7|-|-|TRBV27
CASRGSARDYEQYF
TGTGCCAGCAGAGGTAGCGCGAGAGACTACGAGCAGTACTTC
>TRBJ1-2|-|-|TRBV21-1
CASSQRDRGRTNYGYTF
TGTGCCAGCAGCCAACGGGACAGGGGGCGAACAAACTATGGCTACACCTTC
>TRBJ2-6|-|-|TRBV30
CAWSVQGAGANVLTF
TGTGCCTGGAGTGTACAAGGGGCTGGGGCCAACGTCCTGACTTTC
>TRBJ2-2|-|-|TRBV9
CASSVASTGELFF
TGTGCCAGCAGCGTAGCTAGCACCGGGGAGCTGTTTTTT
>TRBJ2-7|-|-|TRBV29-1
CSVETGLAYEQYF
TGCAGCGTTGAAACAGGGTTAGCCTACGAGCAGTACTTC
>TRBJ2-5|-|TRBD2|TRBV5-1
CASSPISGSGWKETQYF
TGCGCCAGCAGCCCGATTAGCGGGAGTGGTTGGAAAGAGACCCAGTACTTC
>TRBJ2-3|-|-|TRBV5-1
CASSLGGTYNTDTQYF
TGCGCCAGCAGCTTGGGTGGGACCTACAACACAGATACGCAGTATTTT
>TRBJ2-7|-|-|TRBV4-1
CASSQVGKYEQYF
TGCGCCAGCAGCCAAGTGGGGAAGTACGAGCAGTACTTC
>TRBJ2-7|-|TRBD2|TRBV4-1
CASSTVGGDEQYF
TGCGCCAGCAGCACCGTGGGGGGGGACGAGCAGTACTTC
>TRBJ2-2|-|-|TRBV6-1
CASGQPHGTGELFF
TGTGCCAGCGGACAGCCCCACGGGACCGGGGAGCTGTTTTTT
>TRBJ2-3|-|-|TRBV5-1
CASSDDWADTQYF
TGCGCCAGCAGCGATGATTGGGCAGATACGCAGTATTTT
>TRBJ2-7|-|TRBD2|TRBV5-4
CASSLGLAESSYEQYF
TGTGCCAGCAGCTTGGGACTAGCGGAAAGCTCCTACGAGCAGTACTTC
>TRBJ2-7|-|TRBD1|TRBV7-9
CASESSDRAYEQYF
TGTGCCAGCGAATCCTCGGACAGGGCCTACGAGCAGTACTTC
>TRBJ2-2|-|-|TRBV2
CASSEFLNTGELFF
TGTGCCAGCAGTGAATTTTTGAACACCGGGGAGCTGTTTTTT
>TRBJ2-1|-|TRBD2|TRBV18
CASATSGNEQFF
TGTGCCAGCGCGACTAGCGGGAATGAGCAGTTCTTC
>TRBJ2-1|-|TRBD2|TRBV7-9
CASSLSSGSGRAREQFF
TGTGCCAGCAGCTTATCATCGGGTAGCGGGAGGGCCAGGGAGCAGTTCTTC